The 30 T cell receptor beta chains below were found in one sample sequenced in a study of T cell responses to AZD1222 COVID-19 vaccine. The assay was immunoSEQ multiplex PCR, and TCRdb's table has in-frame clones only and misses some. The sample contains about 120,000 clones, about 85% of which appear only once. Sequences were derived from peripheral blood, sampled on day 0 of AZD1222 vaccination. The receptors were gathered from an adult in good health.

The chain combines TRBV19 with TRBJ2-7; 11 bases align to TRBD2. Germline lookup yields CDR1 LNHDA and CDR2 SQIVND (reference sequence). The V gene end was trimmed by 4 bases and the J gene end by 6 bases; junction bases not matched to a gene: 17. The CDR3 is 18 amino acids. The CDR3 DNA reads TGTGCCAGTAGTACCTACGCCATAACCCCGGGACTAGCGGTCGAGCAGTACTTC. Its translation is CASSTYAITPGLAVEQYF.

The chain joins TRBV9 to TRBJ1-2; TRBD1 is a possible D gene (5 bases). CDR1 is SGDLS and CDR2 is YYNGEE in the germline V gene. Trimming left V 0 bases short and J 2 bases short, with 11 bases between. The CDR3 has 15 residues. DNA of the CDR3: TGTGCCAGCAGCGTAGACGCAGGGTTGAACTATGGCTACACCTTC. Its protein is CASSVDAGLNYGYTF.

CDR3 protein: CASSLGRGDGELFF. The CDR3 DNA is TGTGCCAGCAGCTTAGGCCGGGGGGACGGGGAGCTGTTTTTT. The rearrangement joins TRBV11-3 to TRBJ2-2, with 7 bases aligning to TRBD2. After removal of 1 base from V and 7 bases from J, the junction contained 3 bases not matched to a gene. The length of the CDR3 is 14 residues. Germline loops: CDR1 SGHNT, CDR2 YENEEA.

V is TRBV28 and J is TRBJ2-2, with D tentatively TRBD1 or TRBD2 (5 bases each). Trimming shortened V by 4 bases and J by 9 bases, and 15 bases separated the two germline ends. The germline V gene encodes CDR1 MDHEN and CDR2 SYDVKM. The CDR3 has 14 amino acids. The CDR3 nucleotides are TGTGCCAGCAGTTCGGGGACGGGGCGTCGGGAGCTGTTTTTT. Its protein product is CASSSGTGRRELFF.

The chain has TRBV10-3 and TRBJ1-2, with unresolved D. V shed 0 bases and J shed 0 bases, with 5 bases lying between them. The CDR3 totals 14 residues. Germline CDR1 reads ENHRY; CDR2 reads SYGVKD. The CDR3 nucleotides are TGTGCCATCAGTGAGTCGAGCGCTAACTATGGCTACACCTTC. Amino acid sequence: CAISESSANYGYTF.

The chain links TRBV7-3 to TRBJ2-7, with D possibly being TRBD1 (8 bases). CDR1 and CDR2 from the germline V gene are SGHTA and FQGTGA. The CDR3 is 13 amino acids. Trimming removed 8 bases from V and 4 bases from J, with 15 bases in between. CDR3 region: CASSTQGGYEQYF. CDR3 nucleotides: TGTGCCAGCTCAACACAGGGGGGGTACGAGCAGTACTTC.

V and J are TRBV30 and TRBJ1-1, with 8 bases fitting TRBD1. V lost 5 bases to trimming and J lost 5 bases; unmatched junction nucleotides: 4. The germline CDR1 and CDR2 sequences are GTSNPN and SVGIG (reference sequence). The CDR3 runs to 12 residues. CDR3 sequence reads: CAWGQGGTEAFF. CDR3 DNA sequence: TGTGCCTGGGGACAGGGAGGGACTGAAGCTTTCTTT.

This clone has just one count. The CDR3 sequence is CASRSQHGLSGNTIYF. The CDR3 DNA follows: TGTGCCAGCAGGTCCCAACACGGACTCTCTGGAAACACCATATATTTT. The rearrangement joins TRBV2 to TRBJ1-3; D call uncertain. Trimming left V 6 bases short and J 0 bases short, with 15 bases between. Germline-derived CDR1 and CDR2 are SNHLY and FYNNEI. The CDR3 sequence is 16 residues long.

This clone has just one count. This chain uses TRBV5-8 with TRBJ1-2; 8 bases are a match to TRBD1. The CDR3 covers 16 residues. Trimming cost V 7 bases and J 4 bases; bases outside gene matches: 15. CDR1 and CDR2 (germline): SGHTS, YDEGEE. Here the CDR3 reads CASPLGQAVSGYGYTF. The CDR3 bases are TGTGCCAGCCCGTTGGGACAGGCTGTATCGGGCTATGGCTACACCTTC.

The chain links TRBV5-1 to TRBJ1-1; D is unclear. V lost 0 bases, J lost 4 bases, and 16 bases lay in between. The CDR3 loop spans 16 amino acids. CDR1 SGHRS and CDR2 YFSETQ come from the germline V gene. The CDR3, as DNA: TGCGCCAGCAGCTTGGTAATAGCAGGAGGGTCCACTGAAGCTTTCTTT. It translates to CASSLVIAGGSTEAFF.

This chain links TRBV3-1 (or the pseudogene TRBV3-2) with TRBJ2-1; D perhaps matches TRBD2 (6 bases). Trimming cost V 0 bases and J 2 bases, with 11 bases left between them. CDR3 size: 16 residues. Germline V lookup: CDR1 LGHDT, CDR2 YNNKEL (reference sequence). The CDR3 region has the DNA TGTGCCAGCAGCCAAGAGTGGCTAGCGCCCTACAATGAGCAGTTCTTC. Translated: CASSQEWLAPYNEQFF.

V and J are TRBV19 and TRBJ1-1, with 7 bases aligning to TRBD1. CDR1 and CDR2 from the germline V gene are LNHDA and SQIVND (reference sequence). This CDR3 contains 14 residues. With V trimmed by 7 bases and J by 0 bases, 5 bases remained unmatched. DNA for the CDR3: TGTGCCAGTACCCTAGGGGGCGTGAACACTGAAGCTTTCTTT. As protein: CASTLGGVNTEAFF.

This clone was counted once. The rearrangement links TRBV5-1 to TRBJ2-7, with 12 bases lining up with TRBD2. This CDR3 is 14 amino acids long. V dropped 4 bases and J dropped 7; count of bases not matched to a gene: 6. Germline values: CDR1 SGHRS, CDR2 YFSETQ. CDR3 coding DNA: TGCGCCAGCAGCCCTAGCGGGAGGGCCCAAGAGCAGTACTTC. Translated: CASSPSGRAQEQYF.

The V and J genes are TRBV10-3 and TRBJ2-5; TRBD1 matches at 12 bases. Germline V gene lookup returns CDR1 ENHRY and CDR2 SYGVKD. V lost 6 bases and J lost 6; bases outside the gene matches: 11. The CDR3 length is 16 residues. CDR3 amino acids: CAIRPGQGAPMKTQYF. The CDR3 nucleotides read TGTGCCATCAGACCGGGACAGGGGGCGCCTATGAAGACCCAGTACTTC.

V gene TRBV18 combines with J gene TRBJ1-2; 8 positions match TRBD1. Germline lookup yields CDR1 KGHSH and CDR2 LQKENI. V shed 8 bases, J shed 2 bases, and the junction held 4 bases outside the gene matches. The CDR3 loop spans 13 amino acids. The CDR3, as DNA: TGTGCCAGCACAGGGGGACCGAACTATGGCTACACCTTC. It translates to CASTGGPNYGYTF.

The rearrangement joins TRBV7-6 to TRBJ2-3, with 10 positions matching TRBD2. The V gene end was trimmed by 1 base and the J gene end by 5 bases; junction bases not matched to a gene: 6. CDR1 is SGHVS and CDR2 is FNYEAQ in the germline V gene. CDR3 length: 16 residues. Here the CDR3 reads CASSLVASGSGDTQYF. For the CDR3, the DNA is TGTGCCAGCAGCTTAGTGGCTAGCGGGAGTGGAGATACGCAGTATTTT.

This sequence joins TRBV28 and TRBJ2-4; TRBD1 aligns across 10 bases. The germline V gene encodes CDR1 MDHEN and CDR2 SYDVKM. The junction had 11 bases not matched to a gene; V was cut back by 6 bases and J by 0 bases. The CDR3 is 18 residues long. The CDR3 loop reads CASSRDRGTVLAKNIQYF. In DNA, the CDR3 is TGTGCCAGCAGCCGGGACAGGGGAACGGTCCTAGCCAAAAACATTCAGTACTTC.

The chain carries TRBV6-5 and TRBJ2-7, with 7 nucleotides matching TRBD1. The V gene end was trimmed by 6 bases and the J gene end by 5 bases; junction bases not matched to a gene: 13. The CDR3 totals 15 residues. The germline gives CDR1 MNHEY, CDR2 SVGAGI. This CDR3 is CASRQGTAWGDEQYF. The CDR3 region has the DNA TGTGCCAGCAGACAGGGGACGGCTTGGGGAGACGAGCAGTACTTC.

This clone was detected a few times. The CDR3 sequence is CASSQDPGGGEQFF. The DNA of the CDR3 is TGTGCCAGCAGCCAAGACCCGGGGGGTGGCGAGCAGTTCTTC. This chain joins TRBV3-1 (or the pseudogene TRBV3-2) and TRBJ2-1; 7 bases match TRBD2. Germline V gene sequence: CDR1 LGHDT, CDR2 YNNKEL (reference sequence). The V gene end was trimmed by 0 bases and the J gene end by 10 bases; junction bases not matched to a gene: 6. CDR3 length: 14 amino acids.

The J gene is TRBJ1-5, the V gene TRBV19; 7 bases line up with TRBD1. The germline CDR1 and CDR2 sequences are LNHDA and SQIVND (reference sequence). Trimming cost V 2 bases and J 6 bases; bases outside gene matches: 10. The CDR3 totals 16 residues. CDR3 bases: TGTGCCAGTAGTATAATCAGAGGGGCAGGGGGTCAGCCCCAGCATTTT. Translated, it gives CASSIIRGAGGQPQHF.

The chain employs TRBV14 and TRBJ1-6; 10 positions agree with TRBD1. The CDR3 is 16 residues long. Germline V gene data show CDR1 as SGHDN and CDR2 as FVKESK. V gave up 4 bases and J gave up 7 bases; unmatched junction bases: 7. The CDR3 DNA reads TGTGCCAGCAGCCTACGGACAGGGGGTAGCAATTCACCCCTCCACTTT. It codes for CASSLRTGGSNSPLHF.

This chain joins TRBV30 and TRBJ2-1, with a tentative D call TRBD2 (6 bases). V lost 1 base and J lost 6, with 16 bases in between. This CDR3 spans 15 amino acids. Germline lookup yields CDR1 GTSNPN and CDR2 SVGIG (reference sequence). The DNA of the CDR3 is TGTGCCTGGAGTGCCGCCCGGGGGTTCGGCAATGAGCAGTTCTTC. As protein: CAWSAARGFGNEQFF. The variable domain in full, with the rest retrieved from reference TRBV30 and TRBJ2-1, is SQTIHQWPATLVQPVGSPLSLECTVEGTSNPNLYWYRQAAGRGLQLLFYSVGIGQISSEVPQNLSASRPQDRQFILSSKKLLLSDSGFYLCAWSAARGFGNEQFFGPGTRLTVL.

The gene calls are TRBV27 and TRBJ2-7, with TRBD1 matching over 9 bases. CDR3 size: 14 residues. Germline V lookup: CDR1 MNHEY, CDR2 SMNVEV (reference sequence). The junction had 9 bases not matched to a gene; V was cut back by 6 bases and J by 6 bases. The CDR3 region is CASRDRDRVGEQYF. The CDR3 DNA sequence: TGTGCCAGCAGGGATCGGGACAGGGTGGGCGAGCAGTACTTC.

The chain uses TRBV7-3 and TRBJ1-5; 9 bases are shared with TRBD1. Germline V gene data show CDR1 as SGHTA and CDR2 as FQGTGA. Losses at the gene ends were 1 base for V and 0 bases for J; bases not matched to a gene: 10. The CDR3 runs to 19 residues. The CDR3 region has the DNA TGTGCCAGCAGCTTAAAGGGACAGGGATTTGACGATAGCAATCAGCCCCAGCATTTT. Its protein product is CASSLKGQGFDDSNQPQHF. The variable domain in full, completed from reference TRBV7-3 and TRBJ1-5, reads GAGVSQTPSNKVTEKGKYVELRCDPISGHTALYWYRQSLGQGPEFLIYFQGTGAADDSGLPNDRFFAVRPEGSVSTLKIQRTERGDSAVYLCASSLKGQGFDDSNQPQHFGDGTRLSIL.

The rearrangement links TRBV7-9 to TRBJ2-7; D is tentatively TRBD1 or TRBD2 (5 bases each). V gave up 5 bases and J gave up 2 bases, with 10 bases separating them. The germline CDR1 and CDR2 sequences are SEHNR and FQNEAQ (reference sequence). The CDR3 runs 13 residues. CDR3 sequence reads: CASSPRGPYEQYF. Here the CDR3 DNA reads TGTGCCAGCAGCCCCCGGGGACCCTACGAGCAGTACTTC.

The genes are TRBV10-3 and TRBJ2-2, with a possible D match to TRBD2 (7 bases). The CDR3 covers 14 residues. Trimming took off 8 bases at V and 6 bases at J, with 16 bases between the two ends. Germline V lookup: CDR1 ENHRY, CDR2 SYGVKD. CDR3 amino acids: CAIGVGGGAGELFF. The CDR3 DNA follows: TGTGCCATCGGTGTAGGGGGGGGCGCCGGGGAGCTGTTTTTT.

The rearrangement joins TRBV7-2 to TRBJ2-5; 8 bases match TRBD2. V shed 1 base and J 5 bases; nucleotides not matched to a gene: 3. CDR1 is SGHTA, CDR2 FQGNSA, per germline. This CDR3 is built from 14 residues. Written as DNA, the CDR3 is TGTGCCAGCAGCTTAGGCGGGGGGTTCGAGACCCAGTACTTC. Translated: CASSLGGGFETQYF.

This chain uses TRBV7-8 with TRBJ2-7; 7 bases agree with TRBD1. After removal of 6 bases from V and 3 bases from J, the junction contained 8 bases not matched to a gene. The CDR3 has 14 amino acids. In germline, CDR1 is SGHVS, CDR2 FQNEAQ. The CDR3 is CASRPMTGNYEQYF. CDR3 in DNA: TGTGCCAGCAGACCGATGACAGGGAACTACGAGCAGTACTTC.

The rearrangement links TRBV18 to TRBJ1-6; 7 bases are a match to TRBD1. The J segment lost 6 bases and the V segment lost 0 bases, leaving 2 bases of the junction unmatched. The CDR3 length is 15 residues. Looked up from germline, CDR1 is KGHSH and CDR2 is LQKENI. The CDR3 nucleotides are TGTGCCAGCTCACCACCCTCAGGGGGTAATTCACCCCTCCACTTT. This sequence encodes CASSPPSGGNSPLHF.

The chain joins TRBV24-1 to TRBJ1-5, with TRBD1 as a possible D gene (6 bases). CDR1 KGHDR and CDR2 SFDVKD come from the germline V gene. CDR3 size: 15 residues. Trimming left V 2 bases short and J 4 bases short, with 11 bases between. In DNA, the CDR3 is TGTGCCACCAGTGATTCAGGGGCCGTTAATCAGCCCCAGCATTTT. Translating gives CATSDSGAVNQPQHF.